This T cell receptor beta chain originates from a study of cytomegalovirus exposure and HLA in healthy donors. Overall study findings and caveats: TCR beta V- and J-gene trimming, according to a later analysis, was linked to a missense DCLRE1C variant.

CDR1 and CDR2 (germline): LNHDA, SQIVND (reference sequence). The CDR3 covers 16 residues. Losses at the gene ends were 6 bases for V and 5 bases for J; bases not matched to a gene: 10. This clone was recorded a few times. No antigen is known for it. Researchers ran the PCR with 60 Vbeta and 13 Jbeta primers. Profiling relied on immunoSEQ multiplex PCR, and the TCRdb table lists in-frame clones only, not all of them. Among 150,000 to 200,000 clones listed, around 85% were seen once. What was sequenced was PBMCs. The rearrangement uses TRBV19 and TRBJ2-1; 10 nucleotides line up with TRBD2. The TCR was taken from a woman in her forties or fifties in good health and CMV-seronegative. CDR3 amino acids: CASSRTLAGLNNEQFF. In nucleotides, the CDR3 is TGTGCCAGTAGCCGGACACTAGCGGGGTTAAACAATGAGCAGTTCTTC.